The entry below gives a single T cell receptor beta chain sequence along with its context. Germline V gene sequence: CDR1 LGHNA, CDR2 YSLEER. V shed 1 base and J 6 bases; nucleotides not matched to a gene: 8. CDR3 length equals 17 residues. This entry belongs to a study of OX40 agonist ivuxolimab in advanced cancers. Across the study: Ivuxolimab, an agonist antibody against OX40 (CD134), was given to patients. Enrollees could have had prior anti-PD-1, anti-PD-L1 or anti-CTLA-4 therapy, which about 40% had received. Every 2 weeks, patients received ivuxolimab intravenously, dosed at 0.01 to 10 mg/kg.

Profiling relied on immunoSEQ multiplex PCR, and the TCRdb table lists in-frame clones only, not all of them. The sample holds approximately 61,000 clones, about 91% seen once. The sample here was CD4+ or CD8+ T cells sorted from blood, taken in a trial of the OX40 agonist ivuxolimab. This receptor was obtained from an adult with an advanced solid tumor such as melanoma, head and neck, liver or kidney cancer. The rearrangement links TRBV4-3 to TRBJ2-3; 12 bases map to TRBD2. The CDR3 sequence: CASSQGGLAGWGDTQYF. CDR3 sequence (DNA): TGCGCCAGCAGCCAAGGAGGACTAGCGGGATGGGGGGATACGCAGTATTTT.